This T cell receptor beta chain came from a study of graft-versus-host responses after intestinal transplantation. Study as a whole: Each of the recipients got a multivisceral, liver-intestinal, or isolated intestinal transplant. Recipients uniformly received anti-thymocyte globulin induction, followed by tacrolimus and steroids for roughly 3 years. Findings and caveats of the study: There was an association between peak levels of circulating GvH clones and early post-transplant HvG declines. Some patients had graft-donor T cell macrochimerism, and their allografts showed high graft-versus-host to host-versus-graft clonal ratios.

The CDR3 extends over 13 amino acids. Germline CDR1 reads SGHTA; CDR2 reads FQGNSA. V was pared by 6 bases and J by 16 bases, with 13 bases of the junction left unmatched. Notes on this clone: Its antigen is undetermined.

Sequencing used immunoSEQ multiplex PCR; TCRdb keeps in-frame clones, though not all of them. The profile shows approximately 90,000 clones, roughly 80% of them singletons. The source material was unstimulated CD4+ T cells sorted from spleen or lymph node cells, sampled before intestinal transplant. The sequence was collected from a human donor who received an intestinal transplant. The J gene is TRBJ2-1, the V gene TRBV7-2; 9 bases agree with TRBD1. The CDR3 protein is CASSQNAGTGSFF. The CDR3 coding sequence is TGTGCCAGCAGTCAAAACGCCGGGACAGGGTCCTTCTTC.